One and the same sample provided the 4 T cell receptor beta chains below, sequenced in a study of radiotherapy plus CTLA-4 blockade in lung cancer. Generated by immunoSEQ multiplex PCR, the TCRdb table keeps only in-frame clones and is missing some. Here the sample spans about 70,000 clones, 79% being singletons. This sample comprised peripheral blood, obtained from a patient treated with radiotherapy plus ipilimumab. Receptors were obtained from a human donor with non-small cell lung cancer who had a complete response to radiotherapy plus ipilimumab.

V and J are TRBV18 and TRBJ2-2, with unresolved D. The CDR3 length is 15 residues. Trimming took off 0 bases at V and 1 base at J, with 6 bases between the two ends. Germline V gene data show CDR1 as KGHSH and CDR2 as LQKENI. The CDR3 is CASSPPGRNTGELFF. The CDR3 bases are TGTGCCAGCTCACCACCGGGTAGGAACACCGGGGAGCTGTTTTTT. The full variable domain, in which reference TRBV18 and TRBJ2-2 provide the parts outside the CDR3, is NAGVMQNPRHLVRRRGQEARLRCSPMKGHSHVYWYRQLPEEGLKFMVYLQKENIIDESGMPKERFSAEFPKEGPSILRIQQVVRGDSAAYFCASSPPGRNTGELFFGEGSRLTVL.

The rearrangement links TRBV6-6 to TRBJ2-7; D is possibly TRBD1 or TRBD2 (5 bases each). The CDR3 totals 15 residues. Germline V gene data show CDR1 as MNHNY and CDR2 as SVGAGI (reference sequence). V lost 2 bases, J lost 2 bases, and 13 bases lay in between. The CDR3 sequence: CASSYGGFETYEQYF. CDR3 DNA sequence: TGTGCCAGCAGTTACGGGGGATTTGAAACCTACGAGCAGTACTTC.

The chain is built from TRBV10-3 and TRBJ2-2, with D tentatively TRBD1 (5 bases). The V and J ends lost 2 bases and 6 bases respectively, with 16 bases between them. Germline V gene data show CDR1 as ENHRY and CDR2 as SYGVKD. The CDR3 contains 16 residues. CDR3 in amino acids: CAISERGTPRAGELFF. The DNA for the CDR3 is TGTGCCATCAGTGAGCGTGGTACACCCAGGGCCGGGGAGCTGTTTTTT.

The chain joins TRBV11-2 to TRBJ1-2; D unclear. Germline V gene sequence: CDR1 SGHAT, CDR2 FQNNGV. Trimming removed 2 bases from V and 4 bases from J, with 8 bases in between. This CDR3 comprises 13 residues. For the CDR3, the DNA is TGTGCCAGCAGCTTACAGGAGTCCTATGGCTACACCTTC. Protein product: CASSLQESYGYTF.